In this sample, the clone carrying this T cell receptor beta chain turned up a few times. The record originates from a study of response to subunit inactivated influenza vaccine. Germline CDR1 LGHNA, CDR2 YSLEER. The V end lost 0 bases, the J end lost 0 bases, and 7 bases lay between the germline ends. This CDR3 contains 15 residues. Via MiXCR, TCRdb re-called the RT-PCR reads, giving one row per CDR3 protein. Among roughly 550,000 distinct CDR3 sequences, around 21% were seen once, and the ten largest hold around 2.8%. These data were likewise used in another study, on T cells expressing NK-cell markers. From that report: It was by 5'RACE template switching with UMIs that TCR beta cDNA was made. Repertoires of TCR beta were obtained from T cells sorted as CD3+CD56+NKG2C+, CD3+CD56+NKG2C- and CD3+CD56-NKG2C+. Of eight sequenced donors, seven were HCMV-seropositive and one HCMV-seronegative. Alpha-beta TCR T cells were the sole sorting target in several experiments, owing to an anti-gamma-delta TCR antibody. Dominant NKG2C+ clonotypes in about six donors made up about 1.0-7.0% of CD8+ T cells.

This clonotype originated in a man between 45 and 60 years old who received an inactivated influenza vaccine. V and J are TRBV4-3 and TRBJ2-3; tentatively, D is TRBD2 (6 bases). Here the sequenced sample was CD4+ T cells sorted from PBMCs, taken about 12 days after vaccination. CDR3 region: CASSQDGTSTDTQYF. In nucleotides, the CDR3 is TGCGCCAGCAGCCAAGATGGGACTAGCACAGATACGCAGTATTTT.